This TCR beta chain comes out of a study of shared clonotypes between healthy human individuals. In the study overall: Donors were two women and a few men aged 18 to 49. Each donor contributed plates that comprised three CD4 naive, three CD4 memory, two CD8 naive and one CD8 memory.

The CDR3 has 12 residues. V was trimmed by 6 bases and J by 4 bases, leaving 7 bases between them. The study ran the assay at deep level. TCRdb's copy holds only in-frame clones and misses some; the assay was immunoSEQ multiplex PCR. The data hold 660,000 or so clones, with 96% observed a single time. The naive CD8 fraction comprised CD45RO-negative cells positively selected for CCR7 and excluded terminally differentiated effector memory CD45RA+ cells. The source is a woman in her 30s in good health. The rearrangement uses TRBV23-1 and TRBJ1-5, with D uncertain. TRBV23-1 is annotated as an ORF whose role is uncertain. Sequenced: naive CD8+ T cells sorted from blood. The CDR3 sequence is CASRPQNQPQHF. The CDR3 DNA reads TGCGCCAGCAGACCACAAAATCAGCCCCAGCATTTT.